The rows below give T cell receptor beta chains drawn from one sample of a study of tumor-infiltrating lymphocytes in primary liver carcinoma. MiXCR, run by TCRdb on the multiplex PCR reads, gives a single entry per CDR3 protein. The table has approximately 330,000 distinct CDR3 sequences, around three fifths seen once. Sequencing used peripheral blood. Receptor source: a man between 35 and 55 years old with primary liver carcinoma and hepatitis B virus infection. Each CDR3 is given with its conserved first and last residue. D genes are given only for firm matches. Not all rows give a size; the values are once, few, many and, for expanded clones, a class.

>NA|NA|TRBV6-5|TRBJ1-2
CASSYSLQGYDDYTF
TGTGCCAGCAGCTACTCGTTACAGGGATATGATGACTACACCTTC
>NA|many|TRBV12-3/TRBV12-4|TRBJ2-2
CASSFLQPVGELFF
TGTGCCAGCAGTTTCCTCCAGCCCGTCGGGGAGCTGTTTTTT
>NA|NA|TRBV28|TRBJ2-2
CASSYGGGTGELFF
TGTGCCAGCAGTTATGGGGGAGGCACCGGGGAGCTGTTTTTT
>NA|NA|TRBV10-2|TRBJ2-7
CASSDTADDCEQYF
TGCGCCAGCAGTGATACCGCCGATGACTGCGAGCAGTACTTC
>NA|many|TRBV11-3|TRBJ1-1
CASSTSPGVRTEAFF
TGTGCCAGCAGCACTTCCCCAGGGGTGCGAACTGAAGCTTTCTTT
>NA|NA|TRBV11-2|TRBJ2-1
CASILESSLWYNEQFF
TGTGCCAGTATCTTAGAAAGTAGCTTGTGGTACAATGAGCAGTTCTTC
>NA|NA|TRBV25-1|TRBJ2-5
CATKGQNQETQYF
TGTGCCACCAAGGGGCAGAACCAAGAGACCCAGTACTTC
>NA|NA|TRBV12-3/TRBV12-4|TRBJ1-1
CASSRVPPHIEAFF
TGTGCCAGCAGTCGGGTCCCGCCCCACATTGAAGCTTTCTTT
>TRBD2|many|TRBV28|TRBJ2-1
CASSLTSGYSYNEQFF
TGTGCCAGCAGTTTAACTAGCGGGTATTCCTACAATGAGCAGTTCTTC
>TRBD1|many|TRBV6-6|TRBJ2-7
CASSYYRDSSYEQYF
TGTGCCAGCAGTTACTACCGGGACAGCTCCTACGAGCAGTACTTC
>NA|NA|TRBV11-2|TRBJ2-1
CASSVGISSGNEQFF
TGTGCCAGCAGCGTCGGGATTAGCTCTGGGAATGAGCAGTTCTTC
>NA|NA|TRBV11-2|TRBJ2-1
CASTRDSYNERFF
TGTGCCAGCACTAGAGACTCTTACAATGAGCGGTTCTTC